These 24 T cell receptor beta chains were sequenced from one sample in a study of cytomegalovirus exposure and HLA in healthy donors (dated by TCRdb to 2015 to 2018). Library preparation was by the immunoSEQ multiplex PCR assay. For the multiplex PCR, a mixture combining 60 forward primers for TCR Vbeta segments and 13 reverse primers for TCR Jbeta segments was used. This immuneACCESS table, as held by TCRdb, lists in-frame sequences with V and J called but not all clones. Of the missing ones, under half trace to an unresolved V gene in checked studies; the others have no known cause. This sample lists around 150,000 clones; 82% were detected once. Of the sample, roughly 1.6% is held by the ten largest clones. The specimen was PBMCs. These receptors were obtained from a girl aged 5 to 17 in good health and CMV-seropositive.

V and J are TRBV30 and TRBJ2-1; 9 bases match TRBD2. Per the germline V gene, CDR1 is GTSNPN and CDR2 is SVGIG (reference sequence). The CDR3 extends over 13 amino acids. With 4 bases clipped from V and 4 bases from J, the junction kept 2 bases outside the gene matches. For the CDR3, the DNA is TGTGCCTGGACTAGCGGGAATTACAATGAGCAGTTCTTC. Translating gives CAWTSGNYNEQFF. Combining the CDR3 with reference TRBV30 and TRBJ2-1 gives the whole variable domain SQTIHQWPATLVQPVGSPLSLECTVEGTSNPNLYWYRQAAGRGLQLLFYSVGIGQISSEVPQNLSASRPQDRQFILSSKKLLLSDSGFYLCAWTSGNYNEQFFGPGTRLTVL.

The rearrangement links TRBV5-1 to TRBJ2-5; 11 bases agree with TRBD2. The CDR3 covers 15 residues. Germline lookup yields CDR1 SGHRS and CDR2 YFSETQ. J gave up 2 bases and V 4 bases, and 4 bases lay outside the gene matches. CDR3 DNA sequence: TGCGCCAGCAGCCCGGGACTAGCGGTTCAAGAGACCCAGTACTTC. Translating it yields CASSPGLAVQETQYF.

The chain carries TRBV28 and TRBJ1-1, with 7 nucleotides matching TRBD1. CDR1 and CDR2 (germline): MDHEN, SYDVKM. Trimming removed 10 bases from V and 9 bases from J; junction bases left unmatched: 8. The CDR3 has 11 residues. The CDR3 nucleotides are TGTGCCACCGTGGGGACAGTGCAAGCTTTCTTT. Its protein is CATVGTVQAFF.

The chain has TRBV6-6 and TRBJ2-3, with 9 bases matching TRBD2. V gave up 8 bases and J gave up 5 bases; unmatched junction bases: 11. The CDR3 runs to 15 residues. CDR1 is MNHNY and CDR2 is SVGAGI in the germline V gene (reference sequence). The CDR3 region is CASAGSGSQEDTQYF. CDR3 DNA sequence: TGTGCCAGCGCCGGTAGCGGGAGTCAGGAAGATACGCAGTATTTT.

This chain uses TRBV9 with TRBJ2-7; 7 bases line up with TRBD1. Germline V gene sequence: CDR1 SGDLS, CDR2 YYNGEE. The CDR3 has 13 amino acids. J lost 5 bases, V lost 4 bases, and 6 bases had no gene match. CDR3 DNA: TGTGCCAGCAGCCCCTACACAGGGGACGAGCAGTACTTC. Translation: CASSPYTGDEQYF.

The rearrangement uses TRBV2 and TRBJ2-7; 7 nucleotides line up with TRBD2. V lost 3 bases, J lost 3 bases, and 2 bases stayed unmatched. The germline gives CDR1 SNHLY, CDR2 FYNNEI. The length of the CDR3 is 13 residues. The CDR3 reads CASSEGEGYEQYF. CDR3 nucleotide sequence: TGTGCCAGCAGTGAGGGGGAGGGCTACGAGCAGTACTTC.

The genes are TRBV4-1 and TRBJ2-7; D uncertain. The CDR3 loop spans 15 amino acids. Trimming took off 0 bases at V and 0 bases at J, with 9 bases between the two ends. Germline assignment: CDR1 MGHRA and CDR2 YSYEKL. CDR3 sequence reads: CASSQEVVSSYEQYF. CDR3 sequence (DNA): TGCGCCAGCAGCCAAGAGGTGGTTAGCTCCTACGAGCAGTACTTC.

The genes are TRBV2 and TRBJ1-1; TRBD1 is a possible D gene (6 bases). In germline, CDR1 is SNHLY, CDR2 FYNNEI. The CDR3 contains 13 residues. Trimming cost V 4 bases and J 11 bases, with 17 bases left between them. The CDR3 DNA sequence: TGTGCCAGCAGTGGGGACACGATCATTACGGCTTTCTTT. Translating gives CASSGDTIITAFF.

This clone was detected once. V and J are TRBV7-3 and TRBJ2-5; 7 bases line up with TRBD2. CDR3 length: 14 residues. Germline lookup yields CDR1 SGHTA and CDR2 FQGTGA. Trimming cost V 1 base and J 5 bases; bases outside gene matches: 4. CDR3 sequence reads: CASSLRLAGETQYF. CDR3 nucleotides: TGTGCCAGCAGCTTAAGACTAGCAGGGGAGACCCAGTACTTC.

The chain carries TRBV9 and TRBJ2-1, with 9 nucleotides matching TRBD1. V was pared by 4 bases and J by 7 bases, with 6 bases of the junction left unmatched. The CDR3 is 14 residues long. The V gene's germline CDR1 is SGDLS and CDR2 YYNGEE. In nucleotides, the CDR3 is TGTGCCAGCAGCTCACAGGGGGCCACTAATGAGCAGTTCTTC. Translated, it gives CASSSQGATNEQFF.

J is TRBJ1-5 and V is TRBV10-3; D not resolved. The CDR3 spans 15 residues. Trimming cost V 3 bases and J 4 bases, with 13 bases left between them. The V gene's germline CDR1 is ENHRY and CDR2 SYGVKD. The CDR3 is CAISDPTGLNQPQHF. As DNA, the CDR3 is TGTGCCATCAGTGACCCGACGGGGTTAAATCAGCCCCAGCATTTT.

The chain carries TRBV5-6 and TRBJ2-2, with a tentative D call TRBD1 (5 bases). V lost 0 bases and J lost 1, with 10 bases in between. The germline V gene has CDR1 SGHDT and CDR2 YYEEEE. The CDR3 consists of 16 residues. This chain's CDR3 is CASSLGAGQNTGELFF. The CDR3, as DNA: TGTGCCAGCAGCTTGGGAGCAGGGCAGAACACCGGGGAGCTGTTTTTT. The full variable domain, rest sourced from reference TRBV5-6 and TRBJ2-2, is DAGVTQSPTHLIKTRGQQVTLRCSPKSGHDTVSWYQQALGQGPQFIFQYYEEEERQRGNFPDRFSGHQFPNYSSELNVNALLLGDSALYLCASSLGAGQNTGELFFGEGSRLTVL.

V usage is TRBV28 and J usage is TRBJ1-5; D is ambiguous. Germline-derived CDR1 and CDR2 are MDHEN and SYDVKM. CDR3 size: 13 residues. Between the trimmed V and J ends, which lost 4 bases and 3 bases, there was a span of 7 bases. The CDR3 coding sequence is TGTGCCAGCAGTTCCAGGATCAATCAGCCCCAGCATTTT. As protein: CASSSRINQPQHF.

The V gene is TRBV29-1, the J gene TRBJ1-1; 7 bases line up with TRBD1. CDR1 SQVTM and CDR2 ANQGSEA come from the germline V gene. V shed 6 bases and J 7 bases; nucleotides not matched to a gene: 5. This CDR3 spans 11 amino acids. Here the CDR3 reads CSVVGTDEAFF. The CDR3 bases are TGCAGCGTCGTTGGGACAGATGAAGCTTTCTTT.

The chain combines TRBV10-3 with TRBJ1-2, with D tentatively TRBD1 (5 bases). This CDR3 contains 16 residues. V lost 8 bases and J 8 bases, leaving 27 bases between the germline ends. CDR1 and CDR2 (germline): ENHRY, SYGVKD. CDR3 region: CAIRTVVFPGRGGYTF. In nucleotides, the CDR3 is TGTGCCATCCGGACTGTTGTTTTCCCCGGGAGGGGCGGCTACACCTTC.

The CDR3 DNA reads TGTGCCAGCAGTTACGGTCCAGGGGACTCCTACGAGCAGTACTTC. Protein: CASSYGPGDSYEQYF. The chain links TRBV6-5 to TRBJ2-7; D is possibly TRBD1 (6 bases). CDR3 length equals 15 residues. V lost 2 bases and J lost 0, with 11 bases in between. From germline, CDR1 is MNHEY and CDR2 SVGAGI.

This clone has more than one count but fewer than ten. CDR3 amino acids: CSVVGLVEETQYF. The CDR3 nucleotides are TGCAGCGTCGTGGGACTGGTCGAAGAGACCCAGTACTTC. The chain combines TRBV29-1 with TRBJ2-5, with D possibly being TRBD2 (6 bases). This CDR3 region has 13 residues. Trimming removed 6 bases from V and 3 bases from J, with 14 bases in between. Germline V gene data show CDR1 as SQVTM and CDR2 as ANQGSEA.

This sequence joins TRBV6-6 and TRBJ1-1, with unresolved D. V was shortened by 3 bases and J by 6 bases, with 14 bases between the two germline ends. Germline CDR1 and CDR2: MNHNY and SVGAGI (reference sequence). The CDR3 covers 14 residues. The CDR3 loop reads CASSYTRDFAEAFF. The DNA of the CDR3 is TGTGCCAGCAGTTATACCCGGGATTTCGCTGAAGCTTTCTTT.

This rearrangement joins TRBV29-1 to TRBJ1-5; a weak D match, TRBD1 (6 bases). Per germline, CDR1 SQVTM and CDR2 ANQGSEA. There are 13 residues in the CDR3. Trimming cost V 4 bases and J 7 bases, with 14 bases left between them. DNA of the CDR3: TGCAGCGTTGTTGCAGGGGCAGGACAGCCCCAGCATTTT. This encodes CSVVAGAGQPQHF.

CDR3 in amino acids: CASSLAGLAGTETQYF. The CDR3 coding sequence is TGCGCCAGCAGCTTGGCCGGTCTAGCGGGGACAGAGACCCAGTACTTC. The V call is TRBV5-1, the J call TRBJ2-5, with 9 bases aligning to TRBD2. The CDR3 covers 16 residues. V lost 0 bases, J lost 4 bases, and 7 bases stayed unmatched. CDR1 and CDR2 (germline): SGHRS, YFSETQ. The entire variable domain, with the rest obtained from reference TRBV5-1 and TRBJ2-5, is as follows: KAGVTQTPRYLIKTRGQQVTLSCSPISGHRSVSWYQQTPGQGLQFLFEYFSETQRNKGNFPGRFSGRQFSNSRSEMNVSTLELGDSALYLCASSLAGLAGTETQYFGPGTRLLVL.

In its sample, this clone was seen once. V gene TRBV18 combines with J gene TRBJ2-2; 8 nucleotides align to TRBD1. Germline lookup yields CDR1 KGHSH and CDR2 LQKENI. The CDR3 has 16 residues. V shed 1 base and J 3 bases; nucleotides not matched to a gene: 4. As DNA, the CDR3 is TGTGCCAGCTCACCACTCAGGGGGCCGGACACCGGGGAGCTGTTTTTT. The encoded protein is CASSPLRGPDTGELFF.

In its sample, this clone was seen a few times. This chain joins TRBV13 and TRBJ2-7; D remains unclear. V lost 2 bases to trimming and J lost 0 bases, with 5 bases between them. In germline, CDR1 is PRHDT, CDR2 FYEKMQ (reference sequence). This CDR3 contains 13 residues. The CDR3 sequence: CASSLPSSYEQYF. In DNA, the CDR3 is TGTGCCAGCAGCTTACCGAGCTCCTACGAGCAGTACTTC. Filled out from reference TRBV13 and TRBJ2-7, the complete variable domain reads AAGVIQSPRHLIKEKRETATLKCYPIPRHDTVYWYQQGPGQDPQFLISFYEKMQSDKGSIPDRFSAQQFSDYHSELNMSSLELGDSALYFCASSLPSSYEQYFGPGTRLTVT.

This chain connects TRBV18 to TRBJ2-1; the match to TRBD2 covers 12 bases. The V segment lost 3 bases and the J segment 3 bases; nucleotides outside the gene matches: 18. Germline CDR1 reads KGHSH; CDR2 reads LQKENI. The CDR3 is made up of 21 amino acids. In DNA form, the CDR3 reads TGTGCCAGCTCACCTCCTAGACTAGCGGGAGTCATTAAGGGGTACTACAATGAGCAGTTCTTC. Translating gives CASSPPRLAGVIKGYYNEQFF.

V and J are TRBV11-2 and TRBJ2-7; TRBD2 might be the D (6 bases). This CDR3 comprises 14 residues. The ends were cut back, 5 bases at V and 2 bases at J, with 13 bases in the middle. Germline lookup yields CDR1 SGHAT and CDR2 FQNNGV. CDR3 sequence: CASSPGTRTYEQYF. CDR3 DNA sequence: TGTGCCAGCAGCCCCGGGACTCGAACCTACGAGCAGTACTTC.